What follows are 25 T cell receptor beta chains derived from one specimen sequenced in a study of T cell changes during pregnancy in multiple sclerosis. Sequencing used immunoSEQ multiplex PCR; TCRdb keeps in-frame clones, though not all of them. This table has some 40,000 clones, more than 70% appearing once. Here the sequenced sample was CD8+ T cells from peripheral blood mononuclear cells, taken in the first trimester of pregnancy. The receptor source for this set is a female donor with multiple sclerosis, enrolled in a pregnancy study.

This sequence joins TRBV2 and TRBJ2-7; TRBD1 agrees at 9 bases. This CDR3 has 17 amino acids. Germline assignment: CDR1 SNHLY and CDR2 FYNNEI. V shed 1 base, J shed 1 base, and the junction held 8 bases outside the gene matches. CDR3 region: CASSEVVRTGVSYEQYF. As DNA, the CDR3 is TGTGCCAGCAGTGAAGTAGTAAGGACAGGGGTTTCCTACGAGCAGTACTTC.

The V and J genes are TRBV29-1 and TRBJ2-5; 8 nucleotides line up with TRBD1. The V segment lost 3 bases and the J segment 1 base; nucleotides outside the gene matches: 10. Germline V CDR1 and CDR2: SQVTM, ANQGSEA. The CDR3 loop spans 16 amino acids. The CDR3 sequence is CSVEPTQGVPQETQYF. The CDR3 region has the DNA TGCAGCGTTGAGCCCACACAGGGGGTCCCCCAAGAGACCCAGTACTTC.

The rearrangement joins TRBV6-1 to TRBJ1-1; no reliable D call. Germline V CDR1 and CDR2: MNHNS, SASEGT. The V and J ends lost 10 bases and 11 bases respectively, with 11 bases between them. The CDR3 runs 9 residues. The DNA of the CDR3 is TGTGCCACCCACCATGAGGCTTTCTTT. Translating gives CATHHEAFF.

This clone was detected once. The CDR3 DNA follows: TGCGCCAGCAGCCAAGGACGGGGACAGGGCCCTCTAAATTCACCCCTCCACTTT. It yields the protein CASSQGRGQGPLNSPLHF. The V call is TRBV4-1, the J call TRBJ1-6; TRBD1 aligns across 9 bases. The ends lost 1 base at V and 7 bases at J; junction bases unmatched: 11. CDR1 and CDR2 (germline): MGHRA, YSYEKL. This CDR3 has 18 residues.

The V gene is TRBV14, the J gene TRBJ1-6; 12 positions agree with TRBD1. In germline, CDR1 is SGHDN, CDR2 FVKESK. The junction had 8 bases not matched to a gene; V was cut back by 4 bases and J by 4 bases. This CDR3 is 18 amino acids long. Written as DNA, the CDR3 is TGTGCCAGCAGCCCTCCACCGGGACAGGGGGCTTATAATTCACCCCTCCACTTT. This encodes CASSPPPGQGAYNSPLHF. Full variable domain (rest looked up from reference TRBV14 and TRBJ1-6): EAGVTQFPSHSVIEKGQTVTLRCDPISGHDNLYWYRRVMGKEIKFLLHFVKESKQDESGMPNNRFLAERTGGTYSTLKVQPAELEDSGVYFCASSPPPGQGAYNSPLHFGNGTRLTVT.

V and J are TRBV11-2 and TRBJ2-7; no reliable D call. Per the germline V gene, CDR1 is SGHAT and CDR2 is FQNNGV. This CDR3 has 13 amino acids. Between the trimmed V and J ends, which lost 1 base and 0 bases, there was a span of 4 bases. The CDR3 DNA is TGTGCCAGCAGCTTAGCTAGCTCCTACGAGCAGTACTTC. Amino acids: CASSLASSYEQYF.

The V and J genes are TRBV19 and TRBJ1-2, with 9 positions matching TRBD1. The CDR3 consists of 12 residues. CDR1 and CDR2 (germline): LNHDA, SQIVND (reference sequence). V dropped 7 bases and J dropped 8; count of bases not matched to a gene: 5. CDR3 sequence: CASTRDRDGYTF. DNA for the CDR3: TGTGCCAGTACGCGGGACAGGGACGGCTACACCTTC.

V and J are TRBV5-1 and TRBJ1-1; no reliable D call. V was shortened by 0 bases and J by 4 bases, with 13 bases between the two germline ends. This CDR3 region has 15 residues. From germline, CDR1 is SGHRS and CDR2 YFSETQ. The CDR3 nucleotides read TGCGCCAGCAGCTTGGTAGTGTCGGGGAGCACTGAAGCTTTCTTT. It is translated as CASSLVVSGSTEAFF.

The chain uses TRBV4-1 and TRBJ2-7; D is undetermined. V lost 3 bases to trimming and J lost 0 bases, with 6 bases between them. There are 13 residues in the CDR3. The germline gives CDR1 MGHRA, CDR2 YSYEKL. For the CDR3, the DNA is TGCGCCAGCAGCCACGGAGTCTCCTACGAGCAGTACTTC. It encodes CASSHGVSYEQYF.

This chain connects TRBV7-6 to TRBJ1-4; D possibly corresponds to TRBD1 (5 bases). Germline lookup yields CDR1 SGHVS and CDR2 FNYEAQ. With 2 bases removed from V and 8 bases from J, the gap between germline ends came to 12 bases. This CDR3 contains 14 residues. The CDR3 DNA reads TGTGCCAGCAGCTTACTAGGGGAGGGGGAAAAACTGTTTTTT. Residues: CASSLLGEGEKLFF.

V gene TRBV27 combines with J gene TRBJ2-6; D possibly corresponds to TRBD2 (6 bases). Germline CDR1 reads MNHEY; CDR2 reads SMNVEV (reference sequence). This CDR3 is 16 amino acids long. Trimming removed 7 bases from V and 4 bases from J, with 17 bases in between. The DNA of the CDR3 is TGTGCCAGCACCCCCCTCGGGGGAACCGGGGCCAACGTCCTGACTTTC. Translating gives CASTPLGGTGANVLTF.

The chain is built from TRBV9 and TRBJ2-7, with 10 bases fitting TRBD1. Looked up from germline, CDR1 is SGDLS and CDR2 is YYNGEE. The CDR3 sequence is 15 residues long. Trimming at V came to 0 bases and at J to 3 bases, leaving 3 bases not matched to a gene. The CDR3 nucleotides are TGTGCCAGCAGCGTAGGGGGGGACAGGGGCTACGAGCAGTACTTC. Its protein is CASSVGGDRGYEQYF. The variable domain in full, with the rest retrieved from reference TRBV9 and TRBJ2-7, is DSGVTQTPKHLITATGQRVTLRCSPRSGDLSVYWYQQSLDQGLQFLIQYYNGEERAKGNILERFSAQQFPDLHSELNLSSLELGDSALYFCASSVGGDRGYEQYFGPGTRLTVT.

The chain carries TRBV4-2 and TRBJ2-3, with D hard to call. This CDR3 has 13 amino acids. V gave up 2 bases and J gave up 3 bases, with 6 bases separating them. The V gene's germline CDR1 is LGHNA and CDR2 YNFKEQ. CDR3 region: CASSQRETDTQYF. The CDR3 DNA follows: TGTGCCAGCAGCCAAAGAGAGACAGATACGCAGTATTTT.

The rearrangement uses TRBV6-1 and TRBJ1-3; 7 bases align to TRBD1. Looked up from germline, CDR1 is MNHNS and CDR2 is SASEGT. The V gene end was trimmed by 1 base and the J gene end by 4 bases; junction bases not matched to a gene: 7. This CDR3 is built from 16 residues. The CDR3 sequence: CASSEVPQGVGNTIYF. The CDR3 nucleotides read TGTGCCAGCAGTGAAGTCCCGCAGGGGGTAGGAAACACCATATATTTT.

This sequence joins TRBV9 and TRBJ1-6; 12 positions agree with TRBD1. V gave up 5 bases and J gave up 10 bases; unmatched junction bases: 4. The CDR3 sequence is 14 residues long. The germline CDR1 and CDR2 sequences are SGDLS and YYNGEE. CDR3 amino acids: CASRGTGGLSPLHF. The CDR3 DNA sequence: TGTGCCAGCAGGGGGACAGGGGGCTTGTCACCCCTCCACTTT.

This clone was picked up one time. The chain has TRBV5-6 and TRBJ2-7; 7 bases map to TRBD2. The CDR3 extends over 16 amino acids. From germline, CDR1 is SGHDT and CDR2 YYEEEE. After removal of 0 bases from V and 0 bases from J, the junction contained 6 bases not matched to a gene. CDR3 bases: TGTGCCAGCAGCTTGGTTGGGGACTACATCTCCTACGAGCAGTACTTC. It yields the protein CASSLVGDYISYEQYF.

The chain recombines TRBV11-3 with TRBJ2-1; 9 positions match TRBD2. V gave up 5 bases and J gave up 4 bases; unmatched junction bases: 6. Germline V gene lookup returns CDR1 SGHNT and CDR2 YENEEA. This CDR3 comprises 15 residues. The CDR3 nucleotides read TGTGCCAGCAGCCCGACTAGCGGCCCATACAATGAGCAGTTCTTC. Translated: CASSPTSGPYNEQFF.

V usage is TRBV25-1 and J usage is TRBJ1-2, with unresolved D. The CDR3 loop spans 14 amino acids. Per the germline V gene, CDR1 is MGHDK and CDR2 is SYGVNS. V dropped 7 bases and J dropped 2 bases, with 14 bases sitting between them. The CDR3 DNA is TGTGCCAGCACCCCTGTTGGAGGGAACTATGGCTACACCTTC. It encodes CASTPVGGNYGYTF.

The chain uses TRBV6-6 and TRBJ1-1, with D possibly TRBD1 on 6 matching bases. The V gene's germline CDR1 is MNHNY and CDR2 SVGAGI (reference sequence). With 6 bases removed from V and 0 bases from J, the gap between germline ends came to 8 bases. The CDR3 is 13 residues long. This CDR3 is CASSQGMNTEAFF. The CDR3 DNA reads TGTGCCAGCAGCCAGGGGATGAACACTGAAGCTTTCTTT.

This clone has more than one count but fewer than ten. The chain has TRBV6-5 and TRBJ1-6; D gene uncertain. Looked up from germline, CDR1 is MNHEY and CDR2 is SVGAGI. V gave up 2 bases and J gave up 15 bases, with 11 bases separating them. The CDR3 runs 12 residues. The CDR3 DNA reads TGTGCCAGCAGTTACCCCAGTTCTGTCCTCCACTTT. It specifies CASSYPSSVLHF.

By sample fraction, this clone is medium-sized. The rearrangement joins TRBV6-4 to TRBJ2-2; D unresolved. Germline-derived CDR1 and CDR2 are MRHNA and SNTAGT. The CDR3 totals 14 residues. V was trimmed by 4 bases and J by 1 base, leaving 7 bases between them. CDR3 sequence reads: CASSGALNTGELFF. The CDR3 DNA follows: TGTGCCAGCAGTGGGGCTTTGAACACCGGGGAGCTGTTTTTT.

The rearrangement links TRBV7-8 to TRBJ2-1; a possible D gene is TRBD1 (5 bases). The CDR3 covers 14 residues. The V gene's germline CDR1 is SGHVS and CDR2 FQNEAQ. Trimming pared 2 bases from V and 6 bases from J, leaving 11 bases between. The CDR3 region has the DNA TGTGCCAGCAGCTTAAGGGGATCGGGCAATGAGCAGTTCTTC. As protein: CASSLRGSGNEQFF.

A few counts support this clone. CDR3 sequence (DNA): TGTGCCAGCAGCGTAGGATCCGGACCCCTCCACTTT. This gives the protein CASSVGSGPLHF. V and J are TRBV9 and TRBJ1-6; no clear D gene. V lost 0 bases and J lost 12, with 7 bases in between. Germline V gives CDR1 SGDLS, CDR2 YYNGEE. The CDR3 has 12 amino acids.

V usage is TRBV2 and J usage is TRBJ1-1; D might be TRBD1 (5 bases). This CDR3 spans 12 amino acids. V lost 6 bases, J lost 11 bases, and 16 bases lay in between. Germline V gene sequence: CDR1 SNHLY, CDR2 FYNNEI. DNA of the CDR3: TGTGCCAGCAGGATGGGGACTCTGGAGGCTTTCTTT. Its translation is CASRMGTLEAFF.

The V and J genes are TRBV21-1 and TRBJ1-1; the table calls TRBD1, which could not be checked here. TRBV21-1 is an annotated pseudogene. This CDR3 region has 15 residues. The CDR3 sequence: CASSKGTQRNTEAFF. DNA for the CDR3: TGTGCCAGCAGCAAAGGGACACAGCGTAACACTGAAGCTTTCTTT.